A single sample gave rise to the 27 T cell receptor beta chains below, sequenced in a study of identical twins. TCRdb called the 5' RACE reads again in MiXCR, with one record for every CDR3 protein. This table has approximately 140,000 distinct CDR3 sequences, around 3.5% appearing once. What was sequenced was memory T cells sorted from blood. Receptors were obtained from a man aged 18 to 29 in good health.

This clonotype was detected ten times or more. The chain employs TRBV4-2 and TRBJ2-1, with 11 bases aligning to TRBD2. J lost 8 bases, V lost 1 base, and 1 base had no gene match. The CDR3 runs to 14 residues. Looked up from germline, CDR1 is LGHNA and CDR2 is YNFKEQ. The CDR3 DNA is TGTGCCAGCAGCCAAGCACTAGCGGGAGATGAGCAGTTCTTC. This encodes CASSQALAGDEQFF.

This clonotype was picked up many times. This chain joins TRBV7-2 and TRBJ2-3; possibly TRBD1 for D (5 bases). This CDR3 comprises 14 residues. CDR1 and CDR2 (germline): SGHTA, FQGNSA. V was cut by 5 bases and J by 2 bases, with 11 bases left in between. CDR3 nucleotide sequence: TGTGCCAGCAGCAACGACAGAGCCACAGATACGCAGTATTTT. This codes for CASSNDRATDTQYF.

The sample holds many counts of this clonotype. The chain carries TRBV29-1 and TRBJ2-7; TRBD2 matches 7 bases. The V segment lost 7 bases and the J segment 3 bases; nucleotides outside the gene matches: 12. Germline V gene sequence: CDR1 SQVTM, CDR2 ANQGSEA. The CDR3 has 14 amino acids. CDR3 loop: CSALGGNNNYEQYF. The DNA for the CDR3 is TGCAGCGCCTTGGGGGGGAACAACAACTACGAGCAGTACTTC.

This clonotype showed up just a few times. The chain joins TRBV18 to TRBJ1-5; D not resolved. The CDR3 length is 14 residues. V dropped 2 bases and J dropped 0 bases, with 5 bases sitting between them. The germline V gene encodes CDR1 KGHSH and CDR2 LQKENI. This CDR3 is CASSPTYSNQPQHF. The CDR3 DNA follows: TGTGCCAGCTCACCAACCTATAGCAATCAGCCCCAGCATTTT.

This clonotype was observed many times. This chain joins TRBV10-2 and TRBJ2-5, with unresolved D. The germline V and J ends were trimmed by 0 bases and 5 bases, with 4 bases remaining between them. The CDR3 is 12 residues long. CDR1 WSHSY and CDR2 SAAADI come from the germline V gene. The CDR3 here is CASSESAETQYF. The CDR3 nucleotides are TGCGCCAGCAGTGAGTCAGCCGAGACCCAGTACTTC.

This clonotype was picked up many times. V and J are TRBV7-9 and TRBJ2-7, with no clear D. Germline values: CDR1 SEHNR, CDR2 FQNEAQ (reference sequence). This CDR3 is built from 14 residues. V was cut by 5 bases and J by 6 bases, with 17 bases left in between. The CDR3 DNA reads as TGTGCCAGCAGCCCACTTTCTCAACTCGCCGAGCAGTACGTC. Translated: CASSPLSQLAEQYV.

The V call is TRBV25-1, the J call TRBJ2-1; D is uncertain. CDR3 length: 15 residues. Trimming stripped 7 bases from V and 0 bases from J, with 13 bases between. The germline V gene has CDR1 MGHDK and CDR2 SYGVNS. The CDR3: CASIAPLSSYNEQFF. Written as DNA, the CDR3 is TGTGCCAGCATTGCCCCTCTATCCTCCTACAATGAGCAGTTCTTC.

This clonotype was seen at least ten times. V gene TRBV9 combines with J gene TRBJ2-1; 10 bases are a match to TRBD2. This CDR3 contains 19 residues. Germline loops: CDR1 SGDLS, CDR2 YYNGEE. With 0 bases clipped from V and 5 bases from J, the junction kept 14 bases outside the gene matches. The CDR3 here is CASSVEKSGRALDNNEQFF. The CDR3 DNA is TGTGCCAGCAGCGTAGAAAAAAGCGGGAGGGCCCTCGATAACAATGAGCAGTTCTTC.

This clonotype was seen at least ten times. The CDR3 reads CASSFSSRAENEQFF. The CDR3 bases are TGCGCCAGCAGCTTTTCATCGCGGGCGGAGAATGAGCAGTTCTTC. The chain employs TRBV5-1 and TRBJ2-1; possibly TRBD2 for D (5 bases). Germline V lookup: CDR1 SGHRS, CDR2 YFSETQ. V was cut by 2 bases and J by 7 bases, with 16 bases left in between. The CDR3 is made up of 15 amino acids.

This clonotype was counted ten times or more. J is TRBJ1-5 and V is TRBV10-2, with a weak D call TRBD1 (5 bases). The germline V gene encodes CDR1 WSHSY and CDR2 SAAADI. The CDR3 loop spans 12 amino acids. The germline V and J ends were trimmed by 7 bases and 7 bases, with 11 bases remaining between them. The CDR3 coding sequence is TGCGCCAGCACTCAGGGTGGCCAGCCCCAGCATTTT. Protein product: CASTQGGQPQHF.

In its sample, this clonotype was seen many times. The chain uses TRBV20-1 and TRBJ1-1, with D hard to call. V was shortened by 3 bases and J by 1 base, with 9 bases between the two germline ends. Germline V gene sequence: CDR1 DFQATT, CDR2 SNEGSKA (reference sequence). The CDR3 consists of 13 residues. CDR3 bases: TGCAGTGCTAGGGAGACGGCGAACACTGAAGCTTTCTTT. Encoded protein: CSARETANTEAFF.

This clonotype has a count of ten or more. The chain is built from TRBV19 and TRBJ1-5; perhaps TRBD1 as D (5 bases). This CDR3 comprises 13 residues. The V gene lost 7 bases and the J gene lost 4 bases, with 11 bases spanning the gap. CDR1 and CDR2 from the germline V gene are LNHDA and SQIVND (reference sequence). In nucleotides, the CDR3 is TGTGCCAGTAATGGGAGGGGAAATCAGCCCCAGCATTTT. Translating it yields CASNGRGNQPQHF.

This clonotype was counted a few times. V gene TRBV14 combines with J gene TRBJ2-3; D is perhaps TRBD1 (5 bases). There are 17 residues in the CDR3. In germline, CDR1 is SGHDN, CDR2 FVKESK. V was clipped by 0 bases and J by 2 bases, with 15 bases between them. The DNA of the CDR3 is TGTGCCAGCAGCCAAGATAAGGGGTGGCGGAACACAGATACGCAGTATTTT. As protein: CASSQDKGWRNTDTQYF.

This rearrangement joins TRBV19 to TRBJ2-1; 11 bases fit TRBD2. CDR1 and CDR2 (germline): LNHDA, SQIVND (reference sequence). This CDR3 spans 15 amino acids. Unmatched junction bases numbered 9, after V lost 4 bases and J lost 10 bases. Here the CDR3 DNA reads TGTGCCAGTAGTAGAATACTAGCGGGAGTCGGCGAGCAGTTCTTC. Translated, it gives CASSRILAGVGEQFF. Complete variable domain (other parts from reference TRBV19 and TRBJ2-1): DGGITQSPKYLFRKEGQNVTLSCEQNLNHDAMYWYRQDPGQGLRLIYYSQIVNDFQKGDIAEGYSVSREKKESFPLTVTSAQKNPTAFYLCASSRILAGVGEQFFGPGTRLTVL.

This clonotype was seen many times. The chain couples TRBV7-2 to TRBJ1-6; D is unresolved. Per the germline V gene, CDR1 is SGHTA and CDR2 is FQGNSA. The V end lost 5 bases, the J end lost 7 bases, and 3 bases lay between the germline ends. The CDR3 extends over 11 amino acids. CDR3 DNA sequence: TGTGCCAGCAGCAACAATTCACCCCTCCACTTT. Amino acids: CASSNNSPLHF.

This clonotype was picked up many times. The chain recombines TRBV5-1 with TRBJ1-6; 7 bases align to TRBD1. The CDR3 totals 19 residues. J lost 5 bases, V lost 1 base, and 15 bases had no gene match. Germline assignment: CDR1 SGHRS and CDR2 YFSETQ. CDR3 loop: CASSLWARDSAKNNSPLHF. The CDR3 coding sequence is TGCGCCAGCAGCTTGTGGGCGCGGGACAGCGCAAAAAATAATTCACCCCTCCACTTT. Variable domain in full (rest from reference TRBV5-1 and TRBJ1-6): KAGVTQTPRYLIKTRGQQVTLSCSPISGHRSVSWYQQTPGQGLQFLFEYFSETQRNKGNFPGRFSGRQFSNSRSEMNVSTLELGDSALYLCASSLWARDSAKNNSPLHFGNGTRLTVT.

The J gene is TRBJ1-1, the V gene TRBV30; no clear D gene. Per germline, CDR1 GTSNPN and CDR2 SVGIG (reference sequence). This CDR3 is 13 amino acids long. Trimming shortened V by 3 bases and J by 5 bases, and 13 bases separated the two germline ends. The CDR3 is CAWREGSWTEAFF. CDR3 coding DNA: TGTGCCTGGAGGGAGGGCAGCTGGACTGAAGCTTTCTTT.

The sample holds many counts of this clonotype. V gene TRBV5-1 combines with J gene TRBJ2-5; TRBD2 matches 9 bases. The CDR3 extends over 15 amino acids. Germline lookup yields CDR1 SGHRS and CDR2 YFSETQ. With V trimmed by 5 bases and J by 5 bases, 10 bases remained unmatched. The CDR3 coding sequence is TGCGCCAGCAGTGACATAGCGGGAGCCGGGGAGACCCAGTACTTC. Its translation: CASSDIAGAGETQYF.

About this clonotype itself: A clone one base away is much larger, so this may be a read error. Because the CDR3 is missing its conserved closing phenylalanine or tryptophan, this is likely a read error. This chain connects TRBV6-6 to TRBJ2-5; D uncertain. CDR1 is MNHNY, CDR2 SVGAGI, per germline (reference sequence). The CDR3 has 13 residues. V was shortened by 5 bases and J by 2 bases, with 9 bases between the two germline ends. The CDR3 here is CASSQIPQETQYL. The CDR3 nucleotides read TGTGCCAGCAGTCAGATACCACAAGAGACCCAGTACTTG.

This clonotype was counted ten times or more. The chain carries TRBV6-1 and TRBJ2-7, with D possibly being TRBD1 (6 bases). The germline CDR1 and CDR2 sequences are MNHNS and SASEGT. The CDR3 consists of 14 residues. V was trimmed by 2 bases and J by 6 bases, leaving 14 bases between them. Written as DNA, the CDR3 is TGTGCCAGCAGTGAAAACTGGGCAGGGGCCGAGCAGTACTTC. This codes for CASSENWAGAEQYF.

This chain uses TRBV24-1 with TRBJ2-1, with D unclear. V lost 4 bases and J 1 base, leaving 4 bases between the germline ends. The V gene's germline CDR1 is KGHDR and CDR2 SFDVKD. The CDR3 has 13 amino acids. The CDR3 is CATSENSYNEQFF. In DNA, the CDR3 is TGTGCCACCAGTGAGAATTCCTACAATGAGCAGTTCTTC.

This clonotype was recorded many times. This sequence joins TRBV18 and TRBJ1-2; the D is unclear. Germline lookup yields CDR1 KGHSH and CDR2 LQKENI. The CDR3 runs to 11 residues. The V end was cut by 2 bases, the J end by 6 bases, with 4 bases between. Here the CDR3 reads CASSPGDGYTF. For the CDR3, the DNA is TGTGCCAGCTCACCAGGGGATGGCTACACCTTC.

This clonotype was found many times. The chain has TRBV20-1 and TRBJ1-4; 8 bases are shared with TRBD1. CDR1 DFQATT and CDR2 SNEGSKA come from the germline V gene (reference sequence). The CDR3 runs 18 residues. Trimming cost V 1 base and J 2 bases; bases outside gene matches: 12. CDR3 residues: CSARGSGTGMMTNEKLFF. In nucleotides, the CDR3 is TGCAGTGCTAGAGGTTCCGGGACAGGCATGATGACTAATGAAAAACTGTTTTTT.

This clonotype was observed at least ten times. J is TRBJ2-1 and V is TRBV12-3 or TRBV12-4; weak D call: TRBD1 (6 bases). V was pared by 7 bases and J by 9 bases, with 22 bases between. The CDR3 has 15 residues. CDR3 in DNA: TGTGCCAGCACCTCGATAGGGGACACTGGGTTTGAGCAGTTCTTC. Amino acids: CASTSIGDTGFEQFF.

The V and J genes are TRBV30 and TRBJ2-3; 10 bases line up with TRBD2. The germline gives CDR1 GTSNPN, CDR2 SVGIG (reference sequence). This CDR3 comprises 15 residues. The V and J ends lost 0 bases and 5 bases, in that order; junction bases with no gene match: 5. This CDR3 reads CAWSVLASGRDTQYF. In nucleotides, the CDR3 is TGTGCCTGGAGTGTACTCGCTAGCGGGAGAGATACGCAGTATTTT. The variable domain in full, completed from reference TRBV30 and TRBJ2-3, reads SQTIHQWPATLVQPVGSPLSLECTVEGTSNPNLYWYRQAAGRGLQLLFYSVGIGQISSEVPQNLSASRPQDRQFILSSKKLLLSDSGFYLCAWSVLASGRDTQYFGPGTRLTVL.

This sequence joins TRBV20-1 and TRBJ2-4; 11 bases align to TRBD2. Losses at the gene ends were 5 bases for V and 7 bases for J; bases not matched to a gene: 7. The CDR3 runs to 14 residues. The germline CDR1 and CDR2 sequences are DFQATT and SNEGSKA (reference sequence). The CDR3 coding sequence is TGCAGTGCTTTCCATAGCGGGAGGGAGAACATTCAGTACTTC. Its translation: CSAFHSGRENIQYF.

This clonotype was recorded many times. The V call is TRBV12-3 or TRBV12-4, the J call TRBJ2-1, with D perhaps given as TRBD1 or TRBD2 (5 bases each). Trimming stripped 6 bases from V and 4 bases from J, with 16 bases between. The CDR3 sequence is 15 residues long. CDR3 coding DNA: TGTGCCAGCAGCGGCTCGGGGCGTCGATACAATGAGCAGTTCTTC. It codes for CASSGSGRRYNEQFF.